This T cell receptor beta chain emerged from a study of metastatic and nonmetastatic thyroid tumors. About the research overall: The comparison covered peripheral blood and tumor or nodule tissue in malignant and benign thyroid patients.

Every patient was untreated before thyroid surgery. The CDR3 length is 13 residues. CDR1 and CDR2 from the germline V gene are KGHSH and LQKENI. Trimming removed 2 bases at V and 2 bases at J, with 6 bases between. MiXCR re-clonotyped the PCR reads for TCRdb. This table has about 38,000 clones, less than 50% appearing once. The sample taken for sequencing was tumor tissue. The sequence was obtained from a male donor with papillary thyroid cancer or a benign thyroid nodule (not recorded which). Some clones in this sample may be carry-over from other donors' samples. V gene TRBV18 combines with J gene TRBJ1-2; D is unresolved. For the CDR3, the DNA is TGTGCCAGCTCACCAGAGGAGAACTATGGCTACACCTTC. Translation: CASSPEENYGYTF.